The 10 T cell receptor beta chains below were found in one sample sequenced in a study of T-cell reconstitution after alpha-beta-depleted transplantation in children. TCRbeta library preparation incorporated unique molecular identifiers. TCRdb called the PCR reads again in MiXCR, with one record for every CDR3 protein. The sample gives just over 950,000 distinct CDR3 sequences, 25% to 30% of which show up once; roughly 27% is in the top ten. The sequences come from PBMCs, mostly from graft donor cells, collected 360 days after TCRalphabeta/CD19-depleted stem cell transplant. Receptors were obtained from a boy under three years old who had a stem cell transplant for SCID, so the T cells may come from the graft donor.

This sequence joins TRBV7-3 and TRBJ2-1; TRBD2 agrees at 7 bases. From germline, CDR1 is SGHTA and CDR2 FQGTGA. Trimming removed 2 bases from V and 4 bases from J; junction bases left unmatched: 14. The CDR3 runs to 18 residues. The CDR3 DNA follows: TGTGCCAGCAGCTTAGGGACCGGTGGAAACGGGGGGTACAATGAGCAGTTCTTC. Protein sequence: CASSLGTGGNGGYNEQFF.

The rearrangement links TRBV28 to TRBJ1-1; no clear D gene. This CDR3 spans 14 amino acids. Germline CDR1 and CDR2: MDHEN and SYDVKM. V lost 2 bases and J 0 bases, leaving 7 bases between the germline ends. CDR3 residues: CASSLNRLNTEAFF. Here the CDR3 DNA reads TGTGCCAGCAGTTTAAACAGATTGAACACTGAAGCTTTCTTT.

The rearrangement joins TRBV19 to TRBJ2-1, with D possibly TRBD1 on 5 matching bases. Germline CDR1 is LNHDA and CDR2 is SQIVND (reference sequence). Trimming removed 5 bases at V and 2 bases at J, with 10 bases between. The CDR3 sequence is 14 residues long. This CDR3 is CASSAAGPYNEQFF. Here the CDR3 DNA reads TGTGCCAGTAGTGCGGCAGGGCCCTACAATGAGCAGTTCTTC.

A word on this clonotype: With a much larger clone just one base away, this may be a read error. The chain combines TRBV10-3 with TRBJ2-3; tentatively, D is TRBD1 (7 bases). The length of the CDR3 is 14 residues. Germline V gene lookup returns CDR1 ENHRY and CDR2 SYGVKD. The CDR3 region is CSIGAGGSTDTQYF. CDR3 nucleotide sequence: TGTTCCATCGGTGCAGGGGGGAGCACAGATACGCAGTATTTT.

This chain links TRBV11-2 with TRBJ2-5; 9 bases align to TRBD1. Germline V gives CDR1 SGHAT, CDR2 FQNNGV. The CDR3 totals 15 residues. J was trimmed by 5 bases and V by 4 bases; bases with no gene match: 8. The CDR3 sequence: CASSSRQGVGETQYF. Here the CDR3 DNA reads TGTGCCAGCAGCTCTCGACAGGGGGTGGGGGAGACCCAGTACTTC.

The chain joins TRBV6-1 to TRBJ1-5; no clear D gene. Germline assignment: CDR1 MNHNS and CDR2 SASEGT. V lost 3 bases and J 5 bases, leaving 2 bases between the germline ends. The CDR3 runs 11 residues. Here the CDR3 reads CASSEDQPQHF. As DNA, the CDR3 is TGTGCCAGCAGTGAGGATCAGCCCCAGCATTTT.

This clonotype appeared many times. The V gene is TRBV10-3, the J gene TRBJ2-3; 11 nucleotides match TRBD1. The CDR3 has 17 amino acids. The V gene's germline CDR1 is ENHRY and CDR2 SYGVKD. V trimming: 3 bases; J trimming: 4 bases; junction bases outside the gene matches: 9. The CDR3 loop reads CAISDWTGGELADTQYF. CDR3 DNA sequence: TGTGCCATCAGTGATTGGACAGGGGGCGAGTTGGCAGATACGCAGTATTTT.

This chain connects TRBV7-9 to TRBJ2-7; no definite D call. This CDR3 is built from 13 residues. Trimming shortened V by 5 bases and J by 5 bases, and 13 bases separated the two germline ends. Germline loops: CDR1 SEHNR, CDR2 FQNEAQ (reference sequence). The CDR3 nucleotides read TGTGCCAGCAGCCCCAAGACCCGTCACGAGCAGTACTTC. This codes for CASSPKTRHEQYF.

This clonotype showed up many times. V gene TRBV12-3 or TRBV12-4 combines with J gene TRBJ1-2; TRBD1 matches at 7 bases. The trim removed 4 bases at V and 8 bases at J, leaving 10 bases unmatched. This CDR3 region has 14 residues. CDR3 sequence reads: CASSSPDRWRGYTF. CDR3 nucleotide sequence: TGTGCCAGCAGTTCCCCGGACAGGTGGCGGGGCTACACCTTC.

This chain uses TRBV20-1 with TRBJ2-1; D assignment may be TRBD1 or TRBD2 (5 bases each). Germline CDR1 DFQATT, CDR2 SNEGSKA (reference sequence). The CDR3 is 14 amino acids. The ends were cut back, 4 bases at V and 4 bases at J, with 14 bases in the middle. The DNA of the CDR3 is TGCAGTGCTATGAGCCTGGGACCGTACAATGAGCAGTTCTTC. Its translation is CSAMSLGPYNEQFF.